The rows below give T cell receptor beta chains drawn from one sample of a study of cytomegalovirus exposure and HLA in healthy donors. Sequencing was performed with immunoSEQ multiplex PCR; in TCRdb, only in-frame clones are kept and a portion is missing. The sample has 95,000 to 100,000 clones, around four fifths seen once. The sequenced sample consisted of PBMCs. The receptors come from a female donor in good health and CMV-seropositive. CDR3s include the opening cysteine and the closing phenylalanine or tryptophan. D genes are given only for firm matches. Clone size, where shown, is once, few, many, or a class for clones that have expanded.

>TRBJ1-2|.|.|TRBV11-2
CASSVTANYGYTF
TGTGCCAGCAGCGTGACAGCTAACTATGGCTACACCTTC
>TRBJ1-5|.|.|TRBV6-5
CASSRGGNDQPQHF
TGTGCCAGCAGTAGGGGAGGGAACGATCAGCCCCAGCATTTT
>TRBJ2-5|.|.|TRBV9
CASSVVGQTSRETQYF
TGTGCCAGCAGCGTAGTAGGACAAACCTCAAGAGAGACCCAGTACTTC
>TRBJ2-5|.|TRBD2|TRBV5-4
CASSLRALAGFSGETQYF
TGTGCCAGCAGCTTGAGGGCTCTAGCGGGTTTCTCGGGGGAGACCCAGTACTTC
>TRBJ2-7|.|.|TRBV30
CAWSVLRAYEQYF
TGTGCCTGGAGTGTACTCCGGGCCTACGAGCAGTACTTC
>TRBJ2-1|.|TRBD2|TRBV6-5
CASSYLGLAANEQFF
TGTGCCAGCAGTTACTTAGGACTAGCGGCTAATGAGCAGTTCTTC
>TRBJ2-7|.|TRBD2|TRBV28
CASTQASGIIYEQYF
TGTGCCAGCACCCAGGCAAGCGGGATAATATACGAGCAGTACTTC
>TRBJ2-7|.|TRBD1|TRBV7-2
CASSLRRQGAYEQYF
TGTGCCAGCAGCTTACGAAGACAGGGTGCGTACGAGCAGTACTTC
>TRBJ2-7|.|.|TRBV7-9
CASSLSRVIYEQYF
TGTGCCAGCAGCTTATCCAGGGTGATCTACGAGCAGTACTTC
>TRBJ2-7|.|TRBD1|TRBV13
CASSLTGWDRRKKTYEQYF
TGTGCCAGCAGCTTAACTGGGTGGGACAGGAGAAAAAAAACCTACGAGCAGTACTTC
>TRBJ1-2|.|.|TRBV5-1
CASSAGQLDSFYGYTF
TGCGCCAGCAGCGCCGGACAGCTCGATTCTTTCTATGGCTACACCTTC
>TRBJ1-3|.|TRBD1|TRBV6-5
CASSLDRGAGNTIYF
TGTGCCAGCAGCCTCGACAGGGGAGCTGGAAACACCATATATTTT
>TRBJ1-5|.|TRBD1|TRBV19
CASSAPTGGSNQPQHF
TGTGCCAGTAGCGCCCCGACAGGGGGCAGCAATCAGCCCCAGCATTTT
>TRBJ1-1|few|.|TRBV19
CASSIRDVNTEAFF
TGTGCCAGTAGTATACGGGATGTGAACACTGAAGCTTTCTTT
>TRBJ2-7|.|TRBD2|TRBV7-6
CASSLSGLAWDF
TGTGCCAGCAGCTTATCGGGACTAGCCTGGGACTTC
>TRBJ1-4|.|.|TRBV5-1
CASSPAQGIREKLFF
TGCGCCAGCAGCCCCGCACAGGGTATTCGAGAAAAACTGTTTTTT
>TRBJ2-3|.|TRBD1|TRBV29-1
CSVEGQGATDTQYF
TGCAGCGTTGAGGGACAGGGGGCTACAGATACGCAGTATTTT
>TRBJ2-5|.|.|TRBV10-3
CAISVGETQYF
TGTGCCATCAGTGTCGGGGAGACCCAGTACTTC
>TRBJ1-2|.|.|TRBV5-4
CPSSLNWGGNYGYTF
TGTCCCAGCAGCTTGAATTGGGGAGGGAACTATGGCTACACCTTC
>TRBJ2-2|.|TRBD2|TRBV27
CASSPSGTRTTGELFF
TGTGCCAGCAGTCCCTCCGGGACTAGGACCACCGGGGAGCTGTTTTTT
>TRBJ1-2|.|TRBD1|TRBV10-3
CAISLMDRGQNYGYTF
TGTGCCATCAGTCTAATGGACAGGGGACAGAACTATGGCTACACCTTC
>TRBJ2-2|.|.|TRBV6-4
CASSVGGNTGELFF
TGTGCCAGCAGTGTGGGGGGAAACACCGGGGAGCTGTTTTTT
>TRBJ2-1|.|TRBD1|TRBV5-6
CASSLKGAARENEQFF
TGTGCCAGCAGCCTCAAGGGGGCGGCCCGAGAGAATGAGCAGTTCTTC
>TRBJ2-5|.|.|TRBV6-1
CASSETGPRTQYF
TGTGCCAGCAGTGAAACAGGACCGAGGACCCAGTACTTC
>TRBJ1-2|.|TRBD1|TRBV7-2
CASSLGQGAYYGYTF
TGTGCCAGCAGCTTAGGGCAGGGGGCCTACTATGGCTACACCTTC
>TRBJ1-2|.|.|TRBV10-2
CASRGGGRDSYGYTF
TGCGCCAGCAGGGGGGGAGGTCGGGATAGCTATGGCTACACCTTC
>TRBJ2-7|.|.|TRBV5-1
CASSLAETYEQYF
TGCGCCAGCAGCTTGGCGGAGACCTACGAGCAGTACTTC
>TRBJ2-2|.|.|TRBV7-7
CASSFSTNTGELFF
TGTGCCAGCAGCTTTTCGACAAACACCGGGGAGCTGTTTTTT